These 17 T cell receptor beta chains came from one sample sequenced in a study of blood T cell repertoires in COVID-19. Some clones are missing from TCRdb's copy, which holds only in-frame ones; the method was immunoSEQ multiplex PCR. The data show 200,000 or so clones, approximately 92% seen once. Sequencing used PBMCs or T cells enriched from blood (not recorded which). Receptors originate from a woman aged 18 to 35 in a cohort exposed to, infected with or recovered from COVID-19 (not recorded which).

The chain joins TRBV7-9 to TRBJ1-1; D is undetermined. The CDR3 is 14 residues long. Germline V gene data show CDR1 as SEHNR and CDR2 as FQNEAQ (reference sequence). The V gene lost 2 bases and the J gene lost 2 bases, with 9 bases spanning the gap. The CDR3 sequence: CASSLPGFNTEAFF. The CDR3 nucleotides read TGTGCCAGCAGCTTACCGGGATTTAACACTGAAGCTTTCTTT.

This sequence joins TRBV2 and TRBJ2-7, with a possible D match to TRBD1 (5 bases). CDR1 is SNHLY, CDR2 FYNNEI, per germline. With 4 bases removed from V and 7 bases from J, the gap between germline ends came to 8 bases. The CDR3 has 11 residues. CDR3 loop: CASSVAGEQYF. The CDR3 DNA reads as TGTGCCAGCAGTGTTGCAGGGGAGCAGTACTTC.

This chain connects TRBV10-3 to TRBJ2-1; tentative D call: TRBD2 (6 bases). Between the trimmed V and J ends, which lost 7 bases and 3 bases, there was a span of 7 bases. CDR1 ENHRY and CDR2 SYGVKD come from the germline V gene. This CDR3 is 12 amino acids long. CDR3 bases: TGTGCCATCACGGGGGACTACAATGAGCAGTTCTTC. It yields the protein CAITGDYNEQFF.

This clone was seen only once. The chain employs TRBV4-2 and TRBJ1-2; D might be TRBD1 (5 bases). Germline values: CDR1 LGHNA, CDR2 YNFKEQ. V was clipped by 0 bases and J by 8 bases, with 13 bases between them. The CDR3 covers 14 residues. The chain's CDR3 is CASSQDLRAGGYTF. The CDR3 DNA is TGTGCCAGCAGCCAAGATCTCAGGGCTGGAGGCTACACCTTC.

This chain links TRBV7-9 with TRBJ1-5, with a tentative D call TRBD1 (6 bases). Trimming took off 5 bases at V and 2 bases at J, with 10 bases between the two ends. Germline lookup yields CDR1 SEHNR and CDR2 FQNEAQ (reference sequence). This CDR3 is built from 14 residues. CDR3 amino acids: CASSPQGGNQPQHF. CDR3 nucleotide sequence: TGTGCCAGCAGCCCACAGGGAGGCAATCAGCCCCAGCATTTT.

The chain couples TRBV30 to TRBJ2-5, with a possible D match to TRBD2 (6 bases). The length of the CDR3 is 14 residues. V was cut by 0 bases and J by 5 bases, with 13 bases left in between. The germline CDR1 and CDR2 sequences are GTSNPN and SVGIG (reference sequence). CDR3 nucleotide sequence: TGTGCCTGGAGTGTGGGACTCCAACGGGAGACCCAGTACTTC. It is translated as CAWSVGLQRETQYF.

This chain links TRBV28 with TRBJ1-1, with a weak D call TRBD1 (5 bases). The CDR3 has 12 residues. CDR1 and CDR2 from the germline V gene are MDHEN and SYDVKM. Between the trimmed V and J ends, which lost 5 bases and 10 bases, there was a span of 14 bases. In DNA, the CDR3 is TGTGCCAGCAGTCCACAGGATAGTAGAGCTTTCTTT. It translates to CASSPQDSRAFF.

The V and J genes are TRBV27 and TRBJ1-5, with D uncertain. CDR1 is MNHEY and CDR2 is SMNVEV in the germline V gene (reference sequence). V lost 2 bases, J lost 0 bases, and 5 bases lay in between. This CDR3 spans 14 amino acids. The CDR3 bases are TGTGCCAGCAGTTTAGAGCCTAGCAATCAGCCCCAGCATTTT. Its translation: CASSLEPSNQPQHF.

The chain joins TRBV11-3 to TRBJ1-6; 7 positions match TRBD1. Germline V CDR1 and CDR2: SGHNT, YENEEA. Trimming took 2 bases from V and 5 from J; bases not matched to a gene: 6. The CDR3 consists of 16 residues. The CDR3 loop reads CASSLRGPGHNSPLHF. The DNA for the CDR3 is TGTGCCAGCAGCTTAAGGGGGCCAGGGCATAATTCACCCCTCCACTTT.

The chain recombines TRBV5-1 with TRBJ2-7; possible D gene TRBD1, 6 bases. The germline V and J ends were trimmed by 4 bases and 8 bases, with 22 bases remaining between them. The CDR3 sequence is 15 residues long. CDR1 is SGHRS, CDR2 YFSETQ, per germline. The CDR3 here is CASSILTGAGGQQYF. Written as DNA, the CDR3 is TGCGCCAGCAGCATACTCACCGGGGCTGGGGGCCAGCAGTACTTC.

Only one count was recorded for this clone. This sequence joins TRBV19 and TRBJ2-1, with D perhaps TRBD1 (6 bases). Germline-derived CDR1 and CDR2 are LNHDA and SQIVND (reference sequence). The V end lost 2 bases, the J end lost 4 bases, and 18 bases lay between the germline ends. CDR3 length equals 17 residues. CDR3 residues: CASSIRHQWDIYNEQFF. For the CDR3, the DNA is TGTGCCAGTAGTATACGCCACCAATGGGACATTTACAATGAGCAGTTCTTC.

The J gene is TRBJ1-3, the V gene TRBV7-9; D uncertain. The germline V gene has CDR1 SEHNR and CDR2 FQNEAQ (reference sequence). Trimming removed 6 bases at V and 1 base at J, with 7 bases between. The CDR3 has 13 amino acids. The CDR3 DNA reads TGTGCCAGCAGTTTCTTATCTGGAAACACCATATATTTT. Encoded protein: CASSFLSGNTIYF.

In its sample, this clone was seen once. The chain employs TRBV24-1 and TRBJ2-3, with a possible D match to TRBD2 (6 bases). CDR3 length: 15 residues. Trimming left V 1 base short and J 5 bases short, with 12 bases between. Germline-derived CDR1 and CDR2 are KGHDR and SFDVKD. The CDR3 loop is CATSDFRGKKDTQYF. The CDR3 bases are TGTGCCACCAGTGATTTTCGCGGGAAGAAAGATACGCAGTATTTT.

The rearrangement uses TRBV7-9 and TRBJ2-2, with TRBD1 identical over 7 bases. CDR1 and CDR2 (germline): SEHNR, FQNEAQ (reference sequence). The CDR3 runs 14 residues. J gave up 6 bases and V 5 bases, and 6 bases lay outside the gene matches. CDR3 amino acids: CASSQRDRAGELFF. Written as DNA, the CDR3 is TGTGCCAGCAGCCAAAGAGACAGGGCCGGGGAGCTGTTTTTT.

The chain employs TRBV9 and TRBJ2-2, with a possible D match to TRBD2 (6 bases). This CDR3 contains 16 residues. Germline lookup yields CDR1 SGDLS and CDR2 YYNGEE. Trimming removed 3 bases at V and 6 bases at J, with 18 bases between. The CDR3 DNA reads TGTGCCAGCAGCGAGGGTGGTAGCGGCCCCGCCGGGGAGCTGTTTTTT. This gives the protein CASSEGGSGPAGELFF.

This chain's CDR3 is CASSHEPGESSYEQYF. DNA for the CDR3: TGTGCCAGCAGCCACGAGCCGGGGGAGAGCTCCTACGAGCAGTACTTC. The chain employs TRBV5-4 and TRBJ2-7, with D possibly TRBD2 on 6 matching bases. Germline lookup yields CDR1 SGHNT and CDR2 YYREEE (reference sequence). Trimming shortened V by 4 bases and J by 0 bases, and 17 bases separated the two germline ends. CDR3 length: 16 residues.

The chain carries TRBV7-9 and TRBJ2-1; TRBD2 might be the D (6 bases). Germline lookup yields CDR1 SEHNR and CDR2 FQNEAQ (reference sequence). V lost 2 bases and J lost 7, with 6 bases in between. This CDR3 comprises 12 residues. The CDR3 nucleotides read TGTGCCAGCAGCTTAAGCGGGAATGAGCAGTTCTTC. This codes for CASSLSGNEQFF.